A selection of T cell receptor beta chains follows, all from one sample in a study of Graves' ophthalmopathy and Graves' hyperthyroidism. TCRdb re-called the multiplex PCR reads with MiXCR, one entry per CDR3 protein. The top ten hold around 10% of the sample, which has around 1,000,000 distinct CDR3 sequences, around a third seen once. The sample was peripheral blood or thyroid tissue (not recorded which). These receptors were taken from an adult man with Graves' hyperthyroidism. The CDR3 runs from the conserved cysteine through the conserved F or W. The D gene is left open where the match is weak. Expanded clones get a size class; other rows say once, few or many, or leave the size out.

D gene | clone size | J gene | V gene | CDR3 DNA | CDR3 protein
- | many | TRBJ1-2 | TRBV4-2 | TGTGCCAGCAGCCAAGATAGAAACGGGGGGCGTGATGGCTACACCTTC | CASSQDRNGGRDGYTF
TRBD1 | - | TRBJ2-7 | TRBV2 | TGTGCCAGCAGTGTCGGACAGGGCCCACCCTACGAGCAGTACTTC | CASSVGQGPPYEQYF
- | few | TRBJ2-5 | TRBV11-2 | TGTGCCAGCAGCCCCAACTCCCGGACGGCGCAAGAGACCCAGTACTTC | CASSPNSRTAQETQYF
- | - | TRBJ2-5 | TRBV30 | TGTGCCTGGACTCCCCCGGGGCAGTGGACCCAGTACTTC | CAWTPPGQWTQYF
- | many | TRBJ2-7 | TRBV11-2 | TGTGCCAGCAGACCTCTTTCGGGGCGAGCCTACGAGCAGTACTTC | CASRPLSGRAYEQYF
- | many | TRBJ1-1 | TRBV19 | TGTGCCAGTCGAACCGAACAGGACCCGAACACTGAAGCTTTCTTT | CASRTEQDPNTEAFF
- | - | TRBJ1-1 | TRBV5-1 | TGCGCCAGCAGCTTGAGTGTACAGCCTAACACTGAAGCTTTCTTT | CASSLSVQPNTEAFF
- | - | TRBJ2-2 | TRBV3-1 | TGTGCCAGCAGCCAAGCCCAGCGGGCGAGCACCGGGGAGCTGTTTTTT | CASSQAQRASTGELFF
- | - | TRBJ2-7 | TRBV2 | TGTGCCAGCAGCCAGGGGGGAAGGGACGAGCAGTACTTC | CASSQGGRDEQYF
- | few | TRBJ2-7 | TRBV29-1 | TGCAGCGCTAGAGGAAGGAGGGAGCAGTACTTC | CSARGRREQYF
- | once | TRBJ2-3 | TRBV2 | TGTGCCAGCAACAGGGACACAGATACGCAGTATTTT | CASNRDTDTQYF
TRBD2 | - | TRBJ2-5 | TRBV29-1 | TGCAGCGTTGACGATCTTAGGCGGGGGGGGTACCAAGAGACCCAGTACTTC | CSVDDLRRGGYQETQYF
- | - | TRBJ1-5 | TRBV6-2/TRBV6-3 | TGTGCCAGCAGTTACTCTGGGTTTCAGCCCCAGCATTTT | CASSYSGFQPQHF
- | few | TRBJ1-5 | TRBV7-9 | TGTGCCAGCAGCCAAGAATCCGGAAATAGCAATCAGCCCCAGCATTTT | CASSQESGNSNQPQHF
TRBD1 | many | TRBJ1-6 | TRBV12-3/TRBV12-4 | TGTGCCAGCAGTCAGACAGGGGGCAATTGGTCACCCCTCCACTTT | CASSQTGGNWSPLHF
TRBD1 | few | TRBJ2-3 | TRBV2 | TGTGCCAGCAGGAAGGACAGGGCCACAGATACGCAGTATTTT | CASRKDRATDTQYF
- | - | TRBJ1-6 | TRBV20-1 | TGCAGTGCCCGCGTATCGATCGGAATCTCACCCCTCCACTTT | CSARVSIGISPLHF
- | many | TRBJ1-1 | TRBV15 | TGTGCCACCAGCGGGGACCACACTGAAGCTTTCTTT | CATSGDHTEAFF
- | - | TRBJ2-7 | TRBV7-9 | TGTGCCAGCAGCTTCGGAGGGTCGGTGAAAGAGCAGTACTTC | CASSFGGSVKEQYF
- | - | TRBJ2-7 | TRBV29-1 | TGCAGCGTTGAGTTGCCGTACGAGCAGTACTTC | CSVELPYEQYF
- | few | TRBJ2-7 | TRBV29-1 | TGCAGCGCCCTGGGGCTTTATTCCACCTACGAGCAGTACTTC | CSALGLYSTYEQYF
- | - | TRBJ2-7 | TRBV29-1 | TGCAGCGTTGAAAGTGGCAGGGCCTCCACCCACTACGAGCAGTACTTC | CSVESGRASTHYEQYF
- | few | TRBJ1-1 | TRBV7-3 | TGTGCCAGCAGTTTAAACAGCCTGAACACTGAAGCTTTCTTT | CASSLNSLNTEAFF
TRBD2 | - | TRBJ2-5 | TRBV15 | TGTGCCACCACAACCGGGACTAGCGGCCAAGAGACCCAGTACTTC | CATTTGTSGQETQYF
- | - | TRBJ1-2 | TRBV10-1 | TGCGCCAGCAGCGAGTCCGTCGGGTATGGCCACACCTTC | CASSESVGYGHTF